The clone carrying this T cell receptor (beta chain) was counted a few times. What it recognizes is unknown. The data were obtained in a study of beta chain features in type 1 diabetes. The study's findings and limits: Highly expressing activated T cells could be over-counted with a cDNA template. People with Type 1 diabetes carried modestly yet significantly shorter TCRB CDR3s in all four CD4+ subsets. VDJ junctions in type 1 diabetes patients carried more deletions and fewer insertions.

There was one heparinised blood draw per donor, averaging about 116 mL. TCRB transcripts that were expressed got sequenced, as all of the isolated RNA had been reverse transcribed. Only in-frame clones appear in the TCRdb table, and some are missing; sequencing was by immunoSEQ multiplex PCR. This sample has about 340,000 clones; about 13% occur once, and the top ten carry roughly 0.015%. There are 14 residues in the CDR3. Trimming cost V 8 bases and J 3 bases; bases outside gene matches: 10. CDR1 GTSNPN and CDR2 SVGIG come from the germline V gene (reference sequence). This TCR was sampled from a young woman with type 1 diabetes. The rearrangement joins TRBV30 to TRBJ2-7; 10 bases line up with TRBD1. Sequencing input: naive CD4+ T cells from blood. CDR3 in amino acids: CAGRRDRGFYEQYF. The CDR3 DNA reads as TGTGCCGGTAGAAGGGACAGGGGATTCTACGAGCAGTACTTC.